This is a list of T cell receptor beta chains from one sample in a study of shared clonotypes between healthy human individuals. Assay: immunoSEQ multiplex PCR; the TCRdb copy retains only in-frame clones and omits some. The profile shows about 820,000 clones, more than 85% of them singletons. Sequencing used naive CD8+ T cells sorted from blood. The origin of the receptors is a man younger than 45 in good health. Each CDR3 is given with its conserved first and last residue. A D gene is named only where the DNA matches it firmly. The size of a clone is reported for some rows only, either as once, few or many, or as a class for expanded clones.

clone size,V gene,J gene,D gene,CDR3 protein,CDR3 DNA
once,TRBV27,TRBJ2-1,NA,CASSPPSAYNEQFF,TGTGCCAGCAGTCCACCATCGGCCTACAATGAGCAGTTCTTC
NA,TRBV7-9,TRBJ1-5,NA,CASSLSGGVQPQHF,TGTGCCAGCAGCTTATCGGGGGGGGTTCAGCCCCAGCATTTT
once,TRBV11-1,TRBJ2-5,NA,CASSPVRQQETQYF,TGTGCCAGCAGCCCCGTGAGACAGCAAGAGACCCAGTACTTC
NA,TRBV28,TRBJ2-5,TRBD2,CASSPQVRLAETQYF,TGTGCCAGCAGTCCCCAGGTCAGACTAGCGGAGACCCAGTACTTC
NA,TRBV5-5,TRBJ2-3,NA,CASSLGDTDTDTQYF,TGTGCCAGCAGCCTTGGGGACACCGACACAGATACGCAGTATTTT
NA,TRBV28,TRBJ2-2,NA,CASSFATGTGELFF,TGTGCCAGCAGCTTCGCGACCGGAACCGGGGAGCTGTTTTTT
NA,TRBV9,TRBJ1-5,NA,CASSVGGESNQPQHF,TGTGCCAGCAGCGTAGGGGGGGAAAGCAATCAGCCCCAGCATTTT
NA,TRBV6-5,TRBJ2-4,NA,CARRGLLKNIQYF,TGTGCCAGGAGGGGTCTTTTAAAAAACATTCAGTACTTC
NA,TRBV6-1,TRBJ2-1,NA,CASSGTMGVAYNEQFF,TGTGCCAGCAGTGGGACGATGGGGGTTGCTTACAATGAGCAGTTCTTC
NA,TRBV7-3,TRBJ2-5,TRBD2,CASSPGLAGTETQYF,TGTGCCAGCAGCCCGGGGCTAGCGGGAACTGAGACCCAGTACTTC
NA,TRBV5-6,TRBJ2-3,NA,CASSLPGKGLTDTQYF,TGTGCCAGCAGTCTGCCGGGTAAAGGGTTAACAGATACGCAGTATTTT
NA,TRBV27,TRBJ1-2,NA,CASSLGTNYGYTF,TGTGCCAGCAGTTTAGGGACTAACTATGGCTACACCTTC
NA,TRBV7-2,TRBJ2-7,TRBD2,CASSERLAGGGSYEQYF,TGTGCCAGCAGTGAAAGACTAGCGGGAGGGGGGTCCTACGAGCAGTACTTC
NA,TRBV27,TRBJ2-2,TRBD2,CASSIQLAGGHGELFF,TGTGCCAGCAGTATCCAACTAGCGGGAGGCCACGGGGAGCTGTTTTTT
NA,TRBV2,TRBJ2-4,NA,CASSDRPYKNIQYF,TGTGCCAGCAGTGATAGACCGTATAAAAACATTCAGTACTTC
NA,TRBV28,TRBJ1-2,NA,CASTSGAGMERSYGYTF,TGTGCCAGCACCTCCGGGGCAGGTATGGAAAGGTCCTATGGCTACACCTTC
NA,TRBV7-8,TRBJ1-4,NA,CASSLVPRETATNEKLFF,TGTGCCAGCAGCTTAGTTCCCAGGGAGACAGCAACTAATGAAAAACTGTTTTTT
NA,TRBV28,TRBJ2-1,TRBD2,CASSTGTSGKEYSLYNEQFF,TGTGCCAGTTCCACCGGGACTAGCGGGAAGGAATACTCACTTTACAATGAGCAGTTCTTC
NA,TRBV13,TRBJ2-7,TRBD2,CASSYTSGTNPYEQYF,TGTGCCAGCAGCTACACTAGCGGGACTAATCCCTACGAGCAGTACTTC
NA,TRBV11-2,TRBJ2-2,NA,CASSLGLSGELFF,TGTGCCAGCAGCTTAGGGCTGTCCGGAGAGCTGTTTTTT
NA,TRBV11-2,TRBJ2-1,TRBD2,CASSSPGTSDLPWGNEQFF,TGTGCCAGCAGCTCGCCCGGGACTAGCGACTTGCCCTGGGGCAATGAGCAGTTCTTC
once,TRBV7-9,TRBJ2-3,NA,CASSPAEKDTQYF,TGTGCCAGCAGCCCCGCGGAGAAAGATACGCAGTATTTT
NA,TRBV2,TRBJ1-2,NA,CASTGGDGYTF,TGTGCCAGTACCGGGGGGGACGGCTACACCTTC
NA,TRBV7-8,TRBJ2-2,TRBD1,CASSLGREQGVTGELFF,TGTGCCAGCAGCTTAGGAAGAGAACAGGGGGTTACCGGGGAGCTGTTTTTT
few,TRBV28,TRBJ1-1,NA,CASSLRGLGTEAFF,TGTGCCAGCAGTTTAAGAGGACTGGGCACTGAAGCTTTCTTT
few,TRBV4-1,TRBJ1-1,NA,CASSQVMYTEAFF,TGCGCCAGCAGCCAAGTTATGTACACTGAAGCTTTCTTT
NA,TRBV11-2,TRBJ2-7,NA,CASSLDHGTSYEQYF,TGTGCCAGCAGCTTAGACCACGGGACCTCCTACGAGCAGTACTTC
NA,TRBV7-9,TRBJ1-3,NA,CASSTGLLDTIYF,TGTGCCAGCAGCACGGGGCTCCTGGACACCATATATTTT
NA,TRBV28,TRBJ1-5,NA,CASSLGIGQPQHF,TGTGCCAGCAGTTTGGGGATAGGGCAGCCCCAGCATTTT
NA,TRBV4-1,TRBJ2-7,NA,CASSQVAALGSYEQYF,TGCGCCAGCAGCCAAGTGGCAGCTCTAGGCTCCTACGAGCAGTACTTC
NA,TRBV7-8,TRBJ1-5,NA,CASSLLGTMNQPQHF,TGTGCCAGCAGCTTACTAGGGACAATGAATCAGCCCCAGCATTTT
NA,TRBV7-6,TRBJ2-7,NA,CASSFGQTYEQYF,TGTGCCAGCAGCTTCGGACAGACCTACGAGCAGTACTTC
NA,TRBV28,TRBJ1-5,NA,CASSFVTYSNQPQHF,TGTGCCAGCAGTTTTGTCACATACAGCAATCAGCCCCAGCATTTT
NA,TRBV6-5,TRBJ2-7,NA,CASSLLQGNYEQYF,TGTGCCAGCAGCCTACTGCAGGGGAACTACGAGCAGTACTTC
NA,TRBV27,TRBJ1-2,NA,CASSSGGRVNYGYTF,TGTGCCAGCAGTTCCGGGGGGAGAGTGAACTATGGCTACACCTTC
NA,TRBV2,TRBJ2-5,TRBD2,CASPGLASAVQETQYF,TGTGCCAGCCCGGGACTAGCGTCTGCCGTTCAAGAGACCCAGTACTTC
once,TRBV28,TRBJ2-7,NA,CASRRRTGREYEQYF,TGTGCCAGCAGGAGAAGAACAGGGAGGGAATACGAGCAGTACTTC
NA,TRBV19,TRBJ1-3,NA,CASDFTGAGNTIYF,TGTGCCAGCGATTTTACAGGAGCTGGAAACACCATATATTTT
NA,TRBV21-1,TRBJ1-2,NA,CASTITPLQGTHYGYTF,TGTGCCAGCACAATCACCCCTTTACAGGGGACCCACTATGGCTACACCTTC
NA,TRBV6-5,TRBJ1-1,NA,CASSYQGGNTEAFF,TGTGCCAGCAGTTATCAGGGAGGGAACACTGAAGCTTTCTTT
NA,TRBV7-9,TRBJ2-2,TRBD2,CAGLVRTGELFF,TGTGCCGGACTAGTCCGGACCGGGGAGCTGTTTTTT
NA,TRBV27,TRBJ2-7,TRBD1,CASSATPGQTYEQYF,TGTGCCAGCAGCGCTACACCGGGACAGACCTACGAGCAGTACTTC
NA,TRBV28,TRBJ2-7,NA,CASSRLLDSREQYF,TGTGCCAGCAGCCGCCTTCTGGACAGTCGCGAGCAGTACTTC
once,TRBV4-1,TRBJ2-7,TRBD1,CASSPRQGGEQYF,TGCGCCAGCAGCCCACGACAGGGCGGCGAGCAGTACTTC
NA,TRBV19,TRBJ1-1,TRBD1,CASSPADRINTEAFF,TGTGCCAGTAGTCCCGCGGACAGGATTAACACTGAAGCTTTCTTT
NA,TRBV2,TRBJ1-4,NA,CASIPTTATNEKLFF,TGTGCCAGCATCCCCACGACAGCAACTAATGAAAAACTGTTTTTT
NA,TRBV28,TRBJ2-3,TRBD2,CASSTSGSRSDTQYF,TGTGCCAGCAGTACTAGCGGGAGCCGGTCAGATACGCAGTATTTT
NA,TRBV4-1,TRBJ1-5,NA,CASSQDPRSNQPQHF,TGCGCCAGCAGCCAAGATCCCAGGAGCAATCAGCCCCAGCATTTT
NA,TRBV2,TRBJ2-1,NA,CASSEGHNEQFF,TGTGCCAGCAGTGAAGGCCACAATGAGCAGTTCTTC
NA,TRBV6-5,TRBJ2-2,NA,CASSRQLGETGELFF,TGTGCCAGCAGTCGTCAATTGGGGGAAACCGGGGAGCTGTTTTTT
NA,TRBV28,TRBJ1-2,NA,CASTEGHTNYGYTF,TGTGCCAGCACTGAGGGACACACTAACTATGGCTACACCTTC
NA,TRBV15,TRBJ2-7,NA,CATSRDNAGSSYEQYF,TGTGCCACCAGCAGAGATAACGCGGGAAGCTCCTACGAGCAGTACTTC